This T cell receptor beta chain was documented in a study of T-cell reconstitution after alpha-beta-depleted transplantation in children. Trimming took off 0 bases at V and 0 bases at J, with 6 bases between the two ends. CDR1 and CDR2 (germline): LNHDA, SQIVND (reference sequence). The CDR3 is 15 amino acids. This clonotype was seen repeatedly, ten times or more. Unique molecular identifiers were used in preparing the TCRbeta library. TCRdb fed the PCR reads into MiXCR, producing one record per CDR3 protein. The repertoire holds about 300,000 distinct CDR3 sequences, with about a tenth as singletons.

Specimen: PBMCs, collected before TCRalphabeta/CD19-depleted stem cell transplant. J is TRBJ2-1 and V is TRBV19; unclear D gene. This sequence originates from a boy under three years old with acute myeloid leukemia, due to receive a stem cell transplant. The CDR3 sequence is CASSIDPDSYNEQFF. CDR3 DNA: TGTGCCAGTAGTATAGACCCGGACTCCTACAATGAGCAGTTCTTC.